This T cell receptor delta chain comes out of a study of Vδ1+ human thymocytes. Broader study findings: Thymic TRG and TRD repertoires appeared highly polyclonal. Despite high sort purity, roughly 18% of thymic T cell receptor delta sequences were Vdelta2.

The template was reverse-transcribed extracted RNA. Pooled V-gene forward primers with one constant-region reverse primer generated the CDR3 amplicons by multiplex PCR. TCRdb repeated clone calling on the multiplex PCR reads with CATT. The profile covers about 55,000 delta-chain clones, with approximately 15% appearing a single time and under 0.6% taken by the ten largest. The V and J ends lost 4 bases and 0 bases, in that order; junction bases with no gene match: 7. The CDR3 extends over 16 amino acids. The germline V gene encodes CDR1 GEAIGNYY and CDR2 EKD. Alphabeta T cells were depleted, then CD3+ Vdelta1+ Vdelta2- thymocytes were FACS-sorted. As concerns this clone: No antigen is known for it.

The sequence derives from a boy in the first two years of life who had congenital heart surgery. Input material: Vdelta1+ gamma-delta thymocytes from the thymus. Subset given: FACS-sorted CD3+ TCRalphabeta- TCRVdelta1+ TCRVdelta2- thymocytes. The V gene is TRDV2, the J gene TRDJ1, with 10 bases lining up with TRDD3. The CDR3 is CACDPPLGDYTDKLIF. Here the CDR3 DNA reads TGTGCCTGTGATCCTCCACTGGGGGATTACACCGATAAACTCATCTTT.